The 11 T cell receptor beta chains below were found in one sample sequenced in a study of T cell responses to AZD1222 COVID-19 vaccine. Libraries were prepared by immunoSEQ multiplex PCR; TCRdb keeps only in-frame clonotypes and omits some of them. The repertoire holds 84,000 or so clones, with 86% as singletons. Sequencing was performed on peripheral blood, taken on day 0 of AZD1222 vaccination. The receptors stem from an adult in good health.

The chain recombines TRBV7-2 with TRBJ1-3; D is unclear. V lost 4 bases to trimming and J lost 0 bases, with 7 bases between them. CDR1 and CDR2 (germline): SGHTA, FQGNSA. The CDR3 extends over 14 amino acids. CDR3 region: CASSSARSGNTIYF. CDR3 bases: TGTGCCAGCAGCTCGGCCCGCTCTGGAAACACCATATATTTT.

This clone was seen only once. The chain uses TRBV7-9 and TRBJ2-2; a weak D match, TRBD2 (6 bases). V lost 5 bases and J 2 bases, leaving 15 bases between the germline ends. The CDR3 extends over 16 amino acids. Germline V gene sequence: CDR1 SEHNR, CDR2 FQNEAQ (reference sequence). The CDR3 DNA reads TGTGCCAGCAGCCGCGTGGGGGGAATTAACACCGGGGAGCTGTTTTTT. It yields the protein CASSRVGGINTGELFF.

V is TRBV7-9 and J is TRBJ2-3; no clear D. The germline V gene has CDR1 SEHNR and CDR2 FQNEAQ (reference sequence). The CDR3 consists of 15 residues. V was clipped by 2 bases and J by 3 bases, with 12 bases between them. The CDR3 nucleotides are TGTGCCAGCAGCTTATACCCAGGTGCAACAGATACGCAGTATTTT. Encoded protein: CASSLYPGATDTQYF.

Points on this clone: Other DNA sequences in this sample translate to the same CDR3. The DNA of the CDR3 is TGTGCTAGTGGCCTCCGACTAGACGAGCAGTTCTTC. Encoded protein: CASGLRLDEQFF. V usage is TRBV12-5 and J usage is TRBJ2-1; maybe TRBD2 (6 bases). Germline V gene sequence: CDR1 LGHNT, CDR2 FRNRAP. V was shortened by 6 bases and J by 10 bases, with 13 bases between the two germline ends. The CDR3 length is 12 residues.

V usage is TRBV4-1 and J usage is TRBJ2-1, with TRBD2 identical over 13 bases. The V gene's germline CDR1 is MGHRA and CDR2 YSYEKL. V was pared by 4 bases and J by 7 bases, with 7 bases of the junction left unmatched. The length of the CDR3 is 16 residues. In nucleotides, the CDR3 is TGCGCCAGCAGCCCCTGGGGGACTAGCGGGAAAAATGAGCAGTTCTTC. Protein: CASSPWGTSGKNEQFF.

This chain uses TRBV28 with TRBJ2-1; 15 bases agree with TRBD2. V was clipped by 5 bases and J by 9 bases; unmatched bases: 11. The CDR3 sequence is 17 residues long. The V gene's germline CDR1 is MDHEN and CDR2 SYDVKM. The CDR3 loop is CASSTGLAGGGGSEQFF. The CDR3 DNA reads TGTGCCAGCAGTACCGGACTAGCGGGAGGGGGAGGGTCTGAGCAGTTCTTC.

The chain recombines TRBV7-2 with TRBJ2-2; D might be TRBD2 (7 bases). The CDR3 consists of 17 residues. Deletions cut 2 bases from V and 4 bases from J, with 17 bases between. Per germline, CDR1 SGHTA and CDR2 FQGNSA. CDR3 coding DNA: TGTGCCAGCAGCTTATGGTCGGCGGGGGCGGGCACCGGGGAGCTGTTTTTT. Amino acid sequence: CASSLWSAGAGTGELFF.

The V and J genes are TRBV9 and TRBJ2-2; D possibly corresponds to TRBD2 (6 bases). This CDR3 is 15 amino acids long. Germline V gene sequence: CDR1 SGDLS, CDR2 YYNGEE. V lost 4 bases, J lost 4 bases, and 14 bases lay in between. In DNA form, the CDR3 reads TGTGCCAGCAGCCCAGGGACTCTTGGCACCGGGGAGCTGTTTTTT. Residues: CASSPGTLGTGELFF. Using reference TRBV9 and TRBJ2-2 for the parts outside the CDR3, the full variable domain is DSGVTQTPKHLITATGQRVTLRCSPRSGDLSVYWYQQSLDQGLQFLIQYYNGEERAKGNILERFSAQQFPDLHSELNLSSLELGDSALYFCASSPGTLGTGELFFGEGSRLTVL.

This clone was recorded only once. CDR3 coding DNA: TGTGCCAGCAGCTTAGACACAGGGGAAAGTTTTTACGAGCAGTACTTC. Its protein product is CASSLDTGESFYEQYF. This chain links TRBV11-2 with TRBJ2-7, with TRBD1 identical over 7 bases. Germline V CDR1 and CDR2: SGHAT, FQNNGV. V lost 0 bases and J lost 4; bases outside the gene matches: 9. The CDR3 is 16 amino acids.

The chain is built from TRBV7-3 and TRBJ2-5; 12 bases match TRBD2. The V gene end was trimmed by 5 bases and the J gene end by 2 bases; junction bases not matched to a gene: 6. CDR3 size: 16 residues. Germline lookup yields CDR1 SGHTA and CDR2 FQGTGA. CDR3 sequence: CASSLAGGPGQETQYF. For the CDR3, the DNA is TGTGCCAGCAGCCTAGCGGGAGGGCCCGGGCAAGAGACCCAGTACTTC.

This clone was recorded a few times. The chain carries TRBV20-1 and TRBJ2-3; D remains ambiguous. The V end was cut by 1 base, the J end by 10 bases, with 9 bases between. The V gene's germline CDR1 is DFQATT and CDR2 SNEGSKA (reference sequence). There are 11 residues in the CDR3. The chain's CDR3 is CSARVGVPQYF. In DNA, the CDR3 is TGCAGTGCTAGAGTAGGAGTGCCGCAGTATTTT.